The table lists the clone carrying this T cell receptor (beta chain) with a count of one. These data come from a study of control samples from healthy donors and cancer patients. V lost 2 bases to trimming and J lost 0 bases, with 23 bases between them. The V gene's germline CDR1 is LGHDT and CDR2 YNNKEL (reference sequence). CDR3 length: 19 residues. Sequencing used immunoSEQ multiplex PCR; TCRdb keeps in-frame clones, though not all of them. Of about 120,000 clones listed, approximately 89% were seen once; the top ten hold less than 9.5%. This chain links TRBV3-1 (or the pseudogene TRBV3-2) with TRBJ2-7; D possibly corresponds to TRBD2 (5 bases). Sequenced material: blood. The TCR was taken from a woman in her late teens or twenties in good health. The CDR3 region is CASSQKDRTRRDSSYEQYF. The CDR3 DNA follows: TGTGCCAGCAGCCAAAAAGATAGAACTAGACGTGATAGCTCCTACGAGCAGTACTTC.